The next 14 T cell receptor beta chains were all read from a single sample in a study of cytomegalovirus exposure and HLA in healthy donors. In the PCR, 60 Vbeta and 13 Jbeta primers were used. Assay used: immunoSEQ multiplex PCR; TCRdb lists only in-frame clones, some missing. Among more than 85,000 clones listed, about 62% were seen once. The specimen sequenced was PBMCs. These receptor sequences come from a human donor in good health.

The gene calls are TRBV14 and TRBJ1-2; perhaps TRBD1 as D (6 bases). There are 17 residues in the CDR3. Trimming took off 0 bases at V and 2 bases at J, with 16 bases between the two ends. Germline loops: CDR1 SGHDN, CDR2 FVKESK. CDR3: CASSQDYRGQLNYGYTF. CDR3 in DNA: TGTGCCAGCAGCCAAGATTACCGAGGACAGTTGAACTATGGCTACACCTTC.

There are a few counts of this clone. The rearrangement links TRBV4-1 to TRBJ2-5; 7 nucleotides match TRBD1. This CDR3 has 13 residues. Per the germline V gene, CDR1 is MGHRA and CDR2 is YSYEKL. The trim removed 6 bases at V and 6 bases at J, leaving 7 bases unmatched. The CDR3 region is CASSTTGAQTQYF. The CDR3 nucleotides read TGCGCCAGCAGTACCACAGGGGCCCAGACCCAGTACTTC.

This clone came up a few times. The chain uses TRBV9 and TRBJ1-4; D is possibly TRBD1 (6 bases). The germline CDR1 and CDR2 sequences are SGDLS and YYNGEE. The CDR3 loop spans 14 amino acids. The V gene lost 3 bases and the J gene lost 7 bases, with 13 bases spanning the gap. CDR3 loop: CASSAQGRAEKLFF. In nucleotides, the CDR3 is TGTGCCAGCAGCGCGCAGGGGAGGGCTGAAAAACTGTTTTTT.

V is TRBV9 and J is TRBJ2-1, with 12 bases aligning to TRBD2. J gave up 6 bases and V 4 bases, and 8 bases lay outside the gene matches. From germline, CDR1 is SGDLS and CDR2 YYNGEE. CDR3 size: 16 residues. CDR3 in amino acids: CASSPRLAGEVNEQFF. CDR3 DNA: TGTGCCAGCAGCCCGCGACTAGCGGGAGAGGTCAATGAGCAGTTCTTC.

For the CDR3, the DNA is TGTGCCAGTAGTATAGAGGAGACAGGGAATGAAAAACTGTTTTTT. Its protein product is CASSIEETGNEKLFF. V is TRBV19 and J is TRBJ1-4, with 7 bases that match TRBD1. The J segment lost 5 bases and the V segment lost 0 bases, leaving 3 bases of the junction unmatched. From germline, CDR1 is LNHDA and CDR2 SQIVND (reference sequence). The CDR3 sequence is 15 residues long.

This clone was recorded a few times. The chain carries TRBV5-1 and TRBJ1-1; D gene uncertain. The CDR3 length is 15 residues. The germline V gene has CDR1 SGHRS and CDR2 YFSETQ. Trimming removed 4 bases from V and 1 base from J, with 14 bases in between. The CDR3 region is CASSPYPGGNTEAFF. For the CDR3, the DNA is TGCGCCAGCAGCCCCTACCCGGGAGGGAACACTGAAGCTTTCTTT.

This clone has only a few counts. The chain couples TRBV5-1 to TRBJ1-1, with TRBD1 identical over 7 bases. Germline V gene lookup returns CDR1 SGHRS and CDR2 YFSETQ. The V gene end was trimmed by 4 bases and the J gene end by 0 bases; junction bases not matched to a gene: 6. This CDR3 spans 15 amino acids. The CDR3, as DNA: TGCGCCAGCAGCCTACCGGGACAGATGAACACTGAAGCTTTCTTT. The encoded protein is CASSLPGQMNTEAFF.

The V gene is TRBV4-2, the J gene TRBJ1-2, with TRBD1 matching over 11 bases. The CDR3 is 20 amino acids. Trimming cost V 1 base and J 1 base; bases outside gene matches: 14. Per germline, CDR1 LGHNA and CDR2 YNFKEQ. CDR3 sequence: CASSQGAPGQGVFFNYGYTF. CDR3 DNA: TGTGCCAGCAGCCAAGGAGCCCCGGGACAGGGGGTGTTTTTTAACTATGGCTACACCTTC.

This clone was seen more than once but under ten times. The chain uses TRBV7-9 and TRBJ1-2; 7 bases match TRBD1. The V gene's germline CDR1 is SEHNR and CDR2 FQNEAQ (reference sequence). The CDR3 length is 16 residues. V gave up 3 bases and J gave up 4 bases; unmatched junction bases: 11. Written as DNA, the CDR3 is TGTGCCAGCAGCTTGGTCCGTTTGGGACAGCCCTATGGCTACACCTTC. Translation: CASSLVRLGQPYGYTF.

The chain employs TRBV7-9 and TRBJ2-1; weak D call: TRBD1 (5 bases). CDR3 size: 12 residues. Germline loops: CDR1 SEHNR, CDR2 FQNEAQ (reference sequence). With 2 bases removed from V and 8 bases from J, the gap between germline ends came to 7 bases. The CDR3 sequence: CASSLRGDEQFF. CDR3 in DNA: TGTGCCAGCAGCTTAAGGGGCGATGAGCAGTTCTTC.

The CDR3 region is CASSLPRGLNTEAFF. The CDR3, as DNA: TGTGCCAGCAGCTTGCCCAGGGGCTTGAACACTGAAGCTTTCTTT. The chain combines TRBV5-4 with TRBJ1-1; TRBD1 is a possible D gene (6 bases). In germline, CDR1 is SGHNT, CDR2 YYREEE (reference sequence). The CDR3 consists of 15 residues. Trimming removed 1 base from V and 0 bases from J, with 10 bases in between.

The chain carries TRBV10-2 and TRBJ1-2; D unresolved. Trimming stripped 0 bases from V and 4 bases from J, with 9 bases between. Germline loops: CDR1 WSHSY, CDR2 SAAADI. The CDR3 length is 14 residues. CDR3 protein: CASSESGRLYGYTF. Written as DNA, the CDR3 is TGCGCCAGCAGTGAGTCAGGCAGGCTCTATGGCTACACCTTC.

V usage is TRBV15 and J usage is TRBJ1-2; D call uncertain. With 4 bases removed from V and 8 bases from J, the gap between germline ends came to 17 bases. The CDR3 runs 14 residues. The germline V gene has CDR1 LNHNV and CDR2 YYDKDF (reference sequence). The CDR3 spells CATSNVVWLEGYTF. CDR3 bases: TGTGCCACCAGCAATGTAGTTTGGCTGGAGGGCTACACCTTC.

This clone was counted at least ten times. The chain uses TRBV10-3 and TRBJ1-5, with 8 bases aligning to TRBD1. CDR3 size: 18 residues. CDR1 is ENHRY, CDR2 SYGVKD, per germline. The V gene end was trimmed by 1 base and the J gene end by 2 bases; junction bases not matched to a gene: 10. The CDR3 DNA reads TGTGCCATCAGTGAGTATAGGACAGGGCCAGAGGGCAATCAGCCCCAGCATTTT. This translates into CAISEYRTGPEGNQPQHF.